These 7 T cell receptor beta chains came from one sample sequenced in a study of blood T cell repertoires in COVID-19. Sequenced by immunoSEQ multiplex PCR; TCRdb stores in-frame clones only, minus some. This sample has 150,000 to 200,000 clones, with 70% to 85% found just once. Sequenced sample: peripheral blood. Receptor source: a middle-aged woman with COVID-19, enrolled during active disease.

The chain couples TRBV10-3 to TRBJ2-4; 7 bases map to TRBD2. Germline V gene lookup returns CDR1 ENHRY and CDR2 SYGVKD. With 4 bases clipped from V and 8 bases from J, the junction kept 8 bases outside the gene matches. The CDR3 totals 14 residues. DNA of the CDR3: TGTGCCATCAGTGGTGGGGGGGTGTTTGACATTCAGTACTTC. Its translation is CAISGGGVFDIQYF.

V and J are TRBV6-5 and TRBJ2-5, with TRBD1 as a possible D gene (6 bases). The germline V and J ends were trimmed by 4 bases and 1 base, with 13 bases remaining between them. In germline, CDR1 is MNHEY, CDR2 SVGAGI. The CDR3 sequence is 15 residues long. The CDR3 loop is CASSSAGTTQETQYF. The CDR3 region has the DNA TGTGCCAGCAGTTCAGCCGGGACAACCCAAGAGACCCAGTACTTC.

This clone occurred once. This rearrangement joins TRBV19 to TRBJ2-1, with TRBD1 matching 7 bases. The germline gives CDR1 LNHDA, CDR2 SQIVND (reference sequence). The CDR3 runs 12 residues. V was pared by 8 bases and J by 3 bases, with 1 base of the junction left unmatched. For the CDR3, the DNA is TGTGCCAGTGGGGACAGCTACAATGAGCAGTTCTTC. This codes for CASGDSYNEQFF. Supplemented by reference TRBV19 and TRBJ2-1, the full variable domain reads DGGITQSPKYLFRKEGQNVTLSCEQNLNHDAMYWYRQDPGQGLRLIYYSQIVNDFQKGDIAEGYSVSREKKESFPLTVTSAQKNPTAFYLCASGDSYNEQFFGPGTRLTVL.

The chain has TRBV3-1 (or the pseudogene TRBV3-2) and TRBJ2-3; 13 bases are a match to TRBD2. Germline values: CDR1 LGHDT, CDR2 YNNKEL (reference sequence). The CDR3 totals 16 residues. The V and J ends lost 5 bases and 4 bases, in that order; junction bases with no gene match: 6. The CDR3 loop is CASSLQGTSGADTQYF. CDR3 sequence (DNA): TGTGCCAGCAGCTTACAAGGGACTAGCGGGGCAGATACGCAGTATTTT.

The chain has TRBV7-6 and TRBJ2-2; D perhaps matches TRBD1 (5 bases). Germline assignment: CDR1 SGHVS and CDR2 FNYEAQ. The CDR3 has 14 amino acids. The V end was cut by 5 bases, the J end by 3 bases, with 10 bases between. The CDR3 coding sequence is TGTGCCAGCAGCCATACAGGAGACACCGGGGAGCTGTTTTTT. Its translation is CASSHTGDTGELFF. Together with reference TRBV7-6 and TRBJ2-2, the CDR3 gives the full variable domain: GAGVSQSPRYKVTKRGQDVALRCDPISGHVSLYWYRQALGQGPEFLTYFNYEAQQDKSGLPNDRFSAERPEGSISTLTIQRTEQRDSAMYRCASSHTGDTGELFFGEGSRLTVL.

V is TRBV7-9 and J is TRBJ2-5; 7 bases fit TRBD1. CDR3 length: 15 amino acids. The V and J ends lost 4 bases and 3 bases, in that order; junction bases with no gene match: 8. Germline lookup yields CDR1 SEHNR and CDR2 FQNEAQ (reference sequence). This CDR3 reads CASSSTGSAEETQYF. CDR3 in DNA: TGTGCCAGCAGCTCGACAGGGTCGGCTGAAGAGACCCAGTACTTC.

This clone has more than one count but fewer than ten. This chain connects TRBV7-8 to TRBJ1-1; D gene unclear. Between the trimmed V and J ends, which lost 5 bases and 0 bases, there was a span of 7 bases. The germline V gene has CDR1 SGHVS and CDR2 FQNEAQ. The CDR3 extends over 13 amino acids. As DNA, the CDR3 is TGTGCCAGCAGCCCCCAGATGAACACTGAAGCTTTCTTT. This translates into CASSPQMNTEAFF.